Below are 26 T cell receptor beta chains sequenced from a single sample in a study of T cell repertoires in cytomegalovirus infection. MiXCR, applied by TCRdb to the reads, yields one record per CDR3 protein. The data hold 300,000 to 400,000 distinct CDR3 sequences, with 25% to 35% observed a single time. No antigen has been identified for these receptors. The sample consisted of cultured PBMCs, taken from culture after CMV antigen stimulation. These receptors all stem from a human donor in good health (CMV status not recorded). Some clones in this sample may be carry-over from other donors' samples.

The sample holds a few counts of this clonotype. The rearrangement links TRBV4-2 to TRBJ2-5, with TRBD2 matching 7 bases. V was clipped by 0 bases and J by 1 base; unmatched bases: 5. CDR1 LGHNA and CDR2 YNFKEQ come from the germline V gene. The CDR3 contains 16 residues. This CDR3 is CASSQEVLAIQETQYF. The CDR3 DNA sequence: TGTGCCAGCAGCCAAGAAGTACTAGCGATCCAAGAGACCCAGTACTTC.

This clonotype was seen at least ten times. The gene calls are TRBV29-1 and TRBJ2-5; D gene ambiguous. This CDR3 region has 12 residues. Trimming left V 3 bases short and J 2 bases short, with 7 bases between. Germline CDR1 SQVTM, CDR2 ANQGSEA. CDR3 in amino acids: CSVEVLQETQYF. The CDR3 region has the DNA TGCAGCGTTGAGGTGTTACAAGAGACCCAGTACTTC.

The CDR3 region has the DNA TGTGCCAGCAGACCGCCCGGGACGCTCGTGGATACGCAGTATTTT. Translated: CASRPPGTLVDTQYF. This chain links TRBV12-3 or TRBV12-4 with TRBJ2-3; D may be TRBD1 or TRBD2 (5 bases each). V dropped 6 bases and J dropped 6 bases, with 19 bases sitting between them. The CDR3 has 15 amino acids.

J is TRBJ2-1 and V is TRBV19, with a possible D match to TRBD1 (6 bases). This CDR3 spans 15 amino acids. Germline CDR1 and CDR2: LNHDA and SQIVND (reference sequence). Trimming took off 3 bases at V and 9 bases at J, with 18 bases between the two ends. CDR3 sequence (DNA): TGTGCCAGTAGTATTCTTGCCATTCCCAGGGGTGAGCAGTTCTTC. Encoded protein: CASSILAIPRGEQFF.

This clonotype occurred a few times. The chain carries TRBV11-2 and TRBJ2-3; D might be TRBD2 (7 bases). The V and J ends lost 10 bases and 8 bases respectively, with 19 bases between them. The CDR3 loop spans 13 amino acids. CDR1 and CDR2 from the germline V gene are SGHAT and FQNNGV. The CDR3 DNA sequence: TGTGCCACCTCGGGGGAGGGGGGTCCTACGCAGTATTTT. As protein: CATSGEGGPTQYF.

Many counts were recorded for this clonotype. The DNA of the CDR3 is TGTGCCAGCAGCTCCCTAGCGGGTCCGGGAGGTAGGACAGATACGCAGTATTTT. Amino acid sequence: CASSSLAGPGGRTDTQYF. This sequence joins TRBV7-2 and TRBJ2-3; TRBD2 agrees at 8 bases. Germline CDR1 reads SGHTA; CDR2 reads FQGNSA. V lost 4 bases and J lost 3; bases outside the gene matches: 15. The CDR3 extends over 18 amino acids.

This clonotype was picked up a small number of times. The genes are TRBV10-3 and TRBJ2-7; 15 nucleotides align to TRBD2. From germline, CDR1 is ENHRY and CDR2 SYGVKD. The V and J ends lost 8 bases and 9 bases, in that order; junction bases with no gene match: 5. This CDR3 spans 13 amino acids. CDR3 coding DNA: TGTGCCATCGGACTAGCGGGAGGGCCAGGGCAGTACTTC. The encoded protein is CAIGLAGGPGQYF.

This clonotype was seen only a few times. The chain uses TRBV14 and TRBJ1-2, with unresolved D. This CDR3 has 13 residues. V was shortened by 2 bases and J by 4 bases, with 8 bases between the two germline ends. Germline loops: CDR1 SGHDN, CDR2 FVKESK. The CDR3: CASSQKGTYGYTF. CDR3 nucleotides: TGTGCCAGCAGCCAAAAAGGAACCTATGGCTACACCTTC.

V and J are TRBV6-5 and TRBJ1-2; weak D call: TRBD1 (6 bases). The CDR3 runs 15 residues. Germline V gene sequence: CDR1 MNHEY, CDR2 SVGAGI. The germline V and J ends were trimmed by 7 bases and 7 bases, with 22 bases remaining between them. The CDR3 loop is CASTVTGTGEGGYTF. The CDR3 DNA sequence: TGTGCCAGCACCGTAACAGGGACGGGAGAGGGTGGCTACACCTTC.

The chain is built from TRBV11-2 and TRBJ2-2; weak D call: TRBD2 (6 bases). The length of the CDR3 is 16 residues. V shed 2 bases and J shed 5 bases, with 15 bases lying between them. Germline CDR1 is SGHAT and CDR2 is FQNNGV. DNA for the CDR3: TGTGCCAGCAGCTTAATATCGGAGGGCCTGACCGGGGAGCTGTTTTTT. The encoded protein is CASSLISEGLTGELFF. The complete variable domain, with remaining parts taken from reference TRBV11-2 and TRBJ2-2, reads EAGVAQSPRYKIIEKRQSVAFWCNPISGHATLYWYQQILGQGPKLLIQFQNNGVVDDSQLPKDRFSAERLKGVDSTLKIQPAKLEDSAVYLCASSLISEGLTGELFFGEGSRLTVL.

This clonotype was observed at least ten times. Written as DNA, the CDR3 is TGTGCCAGCAGCTCCGGACAGGGGGCAGAGGGCTACACCTTC. Translation: CASSSGQGAEGYTF. The V gene is TRBV7-2, the J gene TRBJ1-2; TRBD1 agrees at 11 bases. V was pared by 4 bases and J by 8 bases, with 6 bases of the junction left unmatched. Germline CDR1 SGHTA, CDR2 FQGNSA. The CDR3 length is 14 residues.

V is TRBV29-1 and J is TRBJ1-2; D is uncertain. With 2 bases removed from V and 1 base from J, the gap between germline ends came to 17 bases. Germline V CDR1 and CDR2: SQVTM, ANQGSEA. This CDR3 region has 16 residues. CDR3 coding DNA: TGCAGCGTTGAAAGCTTCCCCAAGGGTGTTAACTATGGCTACACCTTC. Translation gives CSVESFPKGVNYGYTF.

The V and J genes are TRBV5-1 and TRBJ2-3, with D perhaps TRBD2 (5 bases). The CDR3 sequence is 16 residues long. Trimming took 4 bases from V and 6 from J, leaving 21 bases between them. The germline V gene encodes CDR1 SGHRS and CDR2 YFSETQ. For the CDR3, the DNA is TGCGCCAGCAGCGCGACGGGGAATTCACGGCTCGATACGCAGTATTTT. Protein sequence: CASSATGNSRLDTQYF.

V is TRBV28 and J is TRBJ1-1, with D possibly being TRBD1 (5 bases). Per germline, CDR1 MDHEN and CDR2 SYDVKM. The CDR3 loop spans 14 amino acids. With 5 bases removed from V and 5 bases from J, the gap between germline ends came to 15 bases. For the CDR3, the DNA is TGTGCCAGCAGTCCGGGGGGGATAGTGACTGAAGCTTTCTTT. This gives the protein CASSPGGIVTEAFF.

This clonotype occurred a few times. J is TRBJ1-1 and V is TRBV6-6, with D hard to call. The CDR3 covers 11 residues. Germline V lookup: CDR1 MNHNY, CDR2 SVGAGI (reference sequence). Trimming pared 5 bases from V and 8 bases from J, leaving 9 bases between. This CDR3 is CASSQDQEAFF. CDR3 nucleotides: TGTGCCAGCAGTCAGGACCAAGAAGCTTTCTTT.

V usage is TRBV10-1 and J usage is TRBJ2-7; D gene uncertain. V lost 3 bases, J lost 5 bases, and 11 bases lay in between. CDR1 is WNHNN and CDR2 is SYGVQD in the germline V gene (reference sequence). This CDR3 spans 13 amino acids. CDR3 nucleotide sequence: TGCGCCAGCAGTGATAGGACGTCCGACGAGCAGTACTTC. As protein: CASSDRTSDEQYF.

This clonotype was counted only a few times. J is TRBJ1-1 and V is TRBV11-1; D remains unclear. The germline CDR1 and CDR2 sequences are SGHAT and FQDESV (reference sequence). Trimming left V 2 bases short and J 2 bases short, with 6 bases between. The CDR3 runs 13 residues. The CDR3 protein is CASSLQDNTEAFF. In DNA, the CDR3 is TGTGCCAGCAGCTTACAAGACAACACTGAAGCTTTCTTT.

The chain uses TRBV4-2 and TRBJ2-7; TRBD2 agrees at 10 bases. V gave up 1 base and J gave up 4 bases; unmatched junction bases: 4. This CDR3 spans 15 amino acids. Germline V gene data show CDR1 as LGHNA and CDR2 as YNFKEQ. This CDR3 reads CASSQGGTSEYEQYF. The CDR3 DNA follows: TGTGCCAGCAGCCAAGGCGGGACTAGCGAGTACGAGCAGTACTTC.

A few counts support this clonotype. CDR3 amino acids: CASSYSESSYNEQFF. The CDR3 DNA sequence: TGTGCCAGCAGTTACTCAGAGAGCTCCTACAATGAGCAGTTCTTC. The chain employs TRBV6-5 and TRBJ2-1; D is undetermined. Germline V gene sequence: CDR1 MNHEY, CDR2 SVGAGI. Trimming shortened V by 0 bases and J by 0 bases, and 6 bases separated the two germline ends. This CDR3 contains 15 residues.

The sample holds a few counts of this clonotype. CDR3 region: CAIKGQFPYYGYTF. Here the CDR3 DNA reads TGTGCCATCAAGGGACAGTTTCCTTACTATGGCTACACCTTC. V is TRBV10-3 and J is TRBJ1-2, with 7 nucleotides matching TRBD1. This CDR3 contains 14 residues. Germline-derived CDR1 and CDR2 are ENHRY and SYGVKD. J lost 3 bases, V lost 7 bases, and 8 bases had no gene match.

This clonotype was found a few times. The genes are TRBV6-1 and TRBJ1-2; 8 bases line up with TRBD1. This CDR3 is built from 15 residues. Losses at the gene ends were 6 bases for V and 2 bases for J; bases not matched to a gene: 8. Germline V CDR1 and CDR2: MNHNS, SASEGT. The CDR3 DNA sequence: TGTGCCAGCAGGAGGACAGGGACGGCGAACTATGGCTACACCTTC. This gives the protein CASRRTGTANYGYTF.

In this sample, this clonotype turned up a few times. The V gene is TRBV6-1, the J gene TRBJ2-1; the D gene is possibly TRBD1 (6 bases). This CDR3 has 15 residues. V was cut by 7 bases and J by 0 bases, with 13 bases left in between. The germline CDR1 and CDR2 sequences are MNHNS and SASEGT. This CDR3 reads CASKGVASSYNEQFF. Here the CDR3 DNA reads TGTGCCAGCAAGGGGGTCGCGAGCTCCTACAATGAGCAGTTCTTC.

About this clonotype: The junction departs from germline at one end; a sequencing error may be responsible. The genes are TRBV5-3 and TRBJ2-3; D is unclear. TRBV5-3 falls under the ORF class, with uncertain function. The CDR3 has 11 amino acids. CDR3: CASSLDGTQYF. DNA for the CDR3: TGTGCCAGCAGCTTAGACGGCACGCAGTATTTT.

The rearrangement links TRBV19 to TRBJ2-7, with D unresolved. V lost 4 bases and J 0 bases, leaving 13 bases between the germline ends. The CDR3 spans 15 residues. The germline V gene has CDR1 LNHDA and CDR2 SQIVND (reference sequence). The CDR3 reads CASSTGSPSSYEQYF. The CDR3 nucleotides are TGTGCCAGTAGTACGGGCAGCCCGAGCTCCTACGAGCAGTACTTC.

This clonotype was seen many times. The J gene is TRBJ2-1, the V gene TRBV6-1; 12 bases agree with TRBD2. J was trimmed by 12 bases and V by 8 bases; bases with no gene match: 14. Per the germline V gene, CDR1 is MNHNS and CDR2 is SASEGT. The CDR3 has 15 amino acids. The CDR3 region has the DNA TGTGCCAGCCAAAGGGGTTCTAGCGGGGGGGCCTTGCAGTTCTTC. This encodes CASQRGSSGGALQFF.

This clonotype showed up many times. The genes are TRBV7-2 and TRBJ1-6; D gene ambiguous. Germline loops: CDR1 SGHTA, CDR2 FQGNSA. The germline V and J ends were trimmed by 1 base and 8 bases, with 15 bases remaining between them. This CDR3 is built from 16 residues. CDR3 nucleotides: TGTGCCAGCAGCTTAGGTTTCAACTTTGTGGATTCACCCCTCCACTTT. Protein sequence: CASSLGFNFVDSPLHF.